The 19 T cell receptor beta chains given below trace back to one sample, sequenced in a study of long-term antiretroviral therapy in people with HIV. Assay version v3.0 of immunoSEQ was used, and it was run at survey level. Generated by immunoSEQ multiplex PCR, the TCRdb table keeps only in-frame clones and is missing some. The sample holds 30,000 to 40,000 clones, 65% to 90% seen once. Here the sequenced sample was unsorted PBMCs, taken about 3.4 years after starting antiretroviral therapy. The receptors were sampled from a man younger than 35 with HIV.

The chain links TRBV5-4 to TRBJ2-7; D is unresolved. Trimming removed 0 bases from V and 3 bases from J, with 7 bases in between. The CDR3 extends over 13 amino acids. CDR1 and CDR2 (germline): SGHNT, YYREEE (reference sequence). CDR3 nucleotides: TGTGCCAGCAGCTTGGACTTAAGCTACGAGCAGTACTTC. Its translation: CASSLDLSYEQYF.

This clone has only a few counts. The CDR3 here is CATARGREGGYTF. As DNA, the CDR3 is TGTGCCACCGCAAGGGGGCGCGAAGGCGGCTACACCTTC. J is TRBJ1-2 and V is TRBV6-1, with 7 bases aligning to TRBD1. Germline loops: CDR1 MNHNS, CDR2 SASEGT. After removal of 10 bases from V and 8 bases from J, the junction contained 13 bases not matched to a gene. The CDR3 has 13 amino acids.

The chain combines TRBV6-1 with TRBJ2-5; 8 nucleotides match TRBD2. CDR1 MNHNS and CDR2 SASEGT come from the germline V gene. CDR3 length: 15 amino acids. Trimming at V came to 2 bases and at J to 5 bases, leaving 7 bases not matched to a gene. CDR3 sequence reads: CASSEPGLVRETQYF. In DNA form, the CDR3 reads TGTGCCAGCAGTGAACCGGGACTAGTGAGGGAGACCCAGTACTTC.

The table lists this clone with a count of one. J is TRBJ2-1 and V is TRBV5-6; 10 nucleotides match TRBD1. The CDR3 length is 15 residues. V gave up 3 bases and J gave up 5 bases; unmatched junction bases: 5. Germline V CDR1 and CDR2: SGHDT, YYEEEE. The CDR3 DNA is TGTGCCAGCAGCTCCGCCGGGACAGGGGACAATGAGCAGTTCTTC. Protein sequence: CASSSAGTGDNEQFF.

DNA for the CDR3: TGTGCCAGAAGCTTTTGGCAGCTTAGGACCTACGAGCAGTACTTC. As protein: CARSFWQLRTYEQYF. The rearrangement joins TRBV5-3 to TRBJ2-7; the D is unclear. TRBV5-3 is recorded as an ORF, its role being uncertain. The CDR3 spans 15 residues. V was trimmed by 2 bases and J by 2 bases, leaving 14 bases between them.

The genes are TRBV19 and TRBJ2-1; 9 bases line up with TRBD2. Trimming cost V 3 bases and J 2 bases; bases outside gene matches: 5. The CDR3 spans 16 residues. From germline, CDR1 is LNHDA and CDR2 SQIVND (reference sequence). This CDR3 is CASSMLAGWAYNEQFF. The CDR3 DNA is TGTGCCAGTAGTATGCTAGCGGGATGGGCCTACAATGAGCAGTTCTTC.

This rearrangement joins TRBV6-1 to TRBJ2-7, with TRBD1 matching over 9 bases. Trimming took 4 bases from V and 5 from J; bases not matched to a gene: 18. Germline V lookup: CDR1 MNHNS, CDR2 SASEGT. This CDR3 is 18 amino acids long. The CDR3: CASSGTGRDRVGFHEQYF. The CDR3 nucleotides read TGTGCCAGCAGTGGAACTGGTCGGGACAGGGTCGGCTTTCACGAGCAGTACTTC.

This clone came up once. The J gene is TRBJ2-1, the V gene TRBV5-1, with D possibly matching TRBD1 (5 bases). The CDR3 length is 14 residues. Germline lookup yields CDR1 SGHRS and CDR2 YFSETQ. V was clipped by 4 bases and J by 3 bases, with 11 bases between them. CDR3 residues: CASSAAGNYNEQFF. The CDR3 DNA reads TGCGCCAGCAGCGCCGCAGGGAACTACAATGAGCAGTTCTTC.

In regard to this clone: The sample has other DNA sequences that encode this CDR3 too. The chain employs TRBV10-3 and TRBJ2-7, with 11 bases matching TRBD1. The CDR3 is 14 residues long. V trimming: 6 bases; J trimming: 1 base; junction bases outside the gene matches: 2. CDR1 is ENHRY and CDR2 is SYGVKD in the germline V gene. The CDR3 sequence is CAISRDRGSYEQYF. CDR3 DNA sequence: TGTGCCATCAGCAGGGACAGGGGGTCCTACGAGCAGTACTTC.

The chain combines TRBV9 with TRBJ1-1; D uncertain. The germline V gene encodes CDR1 SGDLS and CDR2 YYNGEE. Trimming took 3 bases from V and 3 from J, leaving 15 bases between them. The CDR3 has 15 residues. CDR3 loop: CASSASSKVDTEAFF. For the CDR3, the DNA is TGTGCCAGCAGCGCGTCCAGTAAAGTGGACACTGAAGCTTTCTTT.

V gene TRBV5-1 combines with J gene TRBJ2-7; 10 nucleotides line up with TRBD2. This CDR3 has 16 amino acids. Germline V gene sequence: CDR1 SGHRS, CDR2 YFSETQ. Trimming removed 0 bases from V and 0 bases from J; junction bases left unmatched: 3. The CDR3 sequence: CASSLELAGTSYEQYF. CDR3 coding DNA: TGCGCCAGCAGCTTGGAACTAGCGGGGACCTCCTACGAGCAGTACTTC.

V and J are TRBV6-5 and TRBJ2-1, with D perhaps TRBD2 (6 bases). V shed 6 bases and J shed 0 bases, with 6 bases lying between them. Germline loops: CDR1 MNHEY, CDR2 SVGAGI. The CDR3 loop spans 13 amino acids. Here the CDR3 reads CASRLASYNEQFF. The CDR3 DNA sequence: TGTGCCAGCAGACTAGCCTCCTACAATGAGCAGTTCTTC.

The chain couples TRBV7-2 to TRBJ2-3; 12 bases agree with TRBD2. Germline assignment: CDR1 SGHTA and CDR2 FQGNSA. The CDR3 has 16 amino acids. V shed 2 bases and J 3 bases; nucleotides not matched to a gene: 3. The CDR3 DNA reads as TGTGCCAGCAGCTTACTCGGGACTAGCGGGACAGATACGCAGTATTTT. Its translation: CASSLLGTSGTDTQYF.

CDR3 protein: CASSPLGITSADTQYF. In nucleotides, the CDR3 is TGTGCCAGCAGCCCCCTGGGGATCACTAGCGCTGATACGCAGTATTTT. The rearrangement joins TRBV7-2 to TRBJ2-3, with 7 positions matching TRBD2. This CDR3 comprises 16 residues. Germline CDR1 SGHTA, CDR2 FQGNSA. V trimming: 5 bases; J trimming: 6 bases; junction bases outside the gene matches: 14.

V gene TRBV9 combines with J gene TRBJ1-1; 8 bases are shared with TRBD1. With V trimmed by 4 bases and J by 6 bases, 11 bases remained unmatched. CDR3 length equals 15 residues. In germline, CDR1 is SGDLS, CDR2 YYNGEE. DNA for the CDR3: TGTGCCAGCAGCCCTCCGGACAGGGAAGTTTCTGAAGCTTTCTTT. This gives the protein CASSPPDREVSEAFF.

The chain uses TRBV15 and TRBJ1-1; D is possibly TRBD1 (6 bases). This CDR3 region has 17 residues. Trimming removed 5 bases from V and 0 bases from J, with 19 bases in between. Germline CDR1 is LNHNV and CDR2 is YYDKDF (reference sequence). The CDR3 DNA sequence: TGTGCCACCAGCTCCCGAACCCCGGGACACATGAACACTGAAGCTTTCTTT. It yields the protein CATSSRTPGHMNTEAFF.

The chain carries TRBV9 and TRBJ2-7, with D possibly being TRBD1 or TRBD2 (5 bases each). Germline V CDR1 and CDR2: SGDLS, YYNGEE. Deletions cut 3 bases from V and 2 bases from J, with 15 bases between. CDR3 size: 15 residues. CDR3 bases: TGTGCCAGCAGCGCGTCCGGGACGCTCACCTACGAGCAGTACTTC. It translates to CASSASGTLTYEQYF.

This chain links TRBV4-3 with TRBJ2-5; the match to TRBD1 covers 10 bases. The CDR3 extends over 16 amino acids. CDR1 and CDR2 (germline): LGHNA, YSLEER. Unmatched junction bases numbered 6, after V lost 0 bases and J lost 5 bases. The CDR3 sequence: CASSQDVGQGVETQYF. DNA for the CDR3: TGCGCCAGCAGCCAAGATGTTGGACAGGGGGTTGAGACCCAGTACTTC.

As for this clone: Sequence at one end of the junction differs from germline and may be a read error. V gene TRBV6-1 combines with J gene TRBJ2-1, with D possibly being TRBD1 (6 bases). Germline V gene data show CDR1 as MNHNS and CDR2 as SASEGT. CDR3 size: 13 residues. Here the CDR3 DNA reads TGTGCCAGCAGCGAAGAGACAGGCCGTAAACAGTTCTTC. It specifies CASSEETGRKQFF.